This is a list of T cell receptor beta chains from one sample in a study of cytomegalovirus exposure and HLA in healthy donors. Using immunoSEQ multiplex PCR, the repertoire was profiled, and TCRdb retains in-frame clones only, with some absent. Among 150,000 to 200,000 clones listed, roughly 78% were seen once. Sequencing input: PBMCs. The origin of the receptors is a woman aged 50 to 60 in good health and CMV-seropositive. CDR3s include the opening cysteine and the closing phenylalanine or tryptophan. D genes are given only for firm matches. Clone size is given for some rows only: seen once, a few or many times, or a class if the clone is expanded.

v_gene: TRBV9; d_gene: NA; abundance: NA; j_gene: TRBJ1-2; CDR3aa: CASSVAGEGGYTF; CDR3nt: TGTGCCAGCAGCGTAGCGGGGGAAGGGGGCTACACCTTC
v_gene: TRBV6-1; d_gene: NA; abundance: NA; j_gene: TRBJ2-7; CDR3aa: CASEGRSSYKQYF; CDR3nt: TGTGCCAGCGAGGGCAGGAGCTCCTACAAGCAGTACTTC
v_gene: TRBV28; d_gene: TRBD1; abundance: NA; j_gene: TRBJ1-2; CDR3aa: CASSSGGTGRSGYTF; CDR3nt: TGTGCCAGCAGTTCCGGCGGGACAGGGAGATCTGGCTACACCTTC
v_gene: TRBV25-1; d_gene: TRBD2; abundance: NA; j_gene: TRBJ2-7; CDR3aa: CASRGWASGDYEQYF; CDR3nt: TGTGCCAGCAGGGGATGGGCTAGCGGTGACTACGAGCAGTACTTC
v_gene: TRBV5-1; d_gene: NA; abundance: NA; j_gene: TRBJ1-2; CDR3aa: CASSPAWGRSYGYTF; CDR3nt: TGTGCCAGCAGCCCGGCTTGGGGGCGGAGCTATGGCTACACCTTC
v_gene: TRBV11-2; d_gene: NA; abundance: NA; j_gene: TRBJ2-7; CDR3aa: CASSLVAASAGYEQYF; CDR3nt: TGTGCCAGCAGCTTAGTGGCGGCTAGCGCCGGGTACGAGCAGTACTTC
v_gene: TRBV6-6; d_gene: TRBD1; abundance: NA; j_gene: TRBJ1-3; CDR3aa: CASRLQGASSGNTIYF; CDR3nt: TGTGCCAGCAGACTACAGGGGGCTTCCTCTGGAAACACCATATATTTT
v_gene: TRBV19; d_gene: NA; abundance: NA; j_gene: TRBJ2-7; CDR3aa: CASVSRHPSEEQYF; CDR3nt: TGTGCCAGTGTTTCGCGACACCCGTCTGAAGAGCAGTACTTC
v_gene: TRBV5-1; d_gene: TRBD1; abundance: NA; j_gene: TRBJ2-7; CDR3aa: CASSLATGGQDEQYF; CDR3nt: TGCGCCAGCAGCTTGGCGACAGGGGGGCAGGACGAGCAGTACTTC
v_gene: TRBV18; d_gene: TRBD1; abundance: NA; j_gene: TRBJ1-1; CDR3aa: CASSPQIDRGGTAEAFF; CDR3nt: TGTGCCAGCTCACCCCAAATTGACAGGGGGGGGACGGCTGAAGCTTTCTTT
v_gene: TRBV18; d_gene: TRBD2; abundance: NA; j_gene: TRBJ2-3; CDR3aa: CASSPFNMRGGADTQYF; CDR3nt: TGTGCCAGCTCACCATTTAACATGAGGGGAGGGGCAGATACGCAGTATTTT
v_gene: TRBV5-1; d_gene: TRBD1; abundance: NA; j_gene: TRBJ2-3; CDR3aa: CASSDRTGSTDTQYF; CDR3nt: TGCGCCAGCAGCGACCGGACAGGTAGCACAGATACGCAGTATTTT
v_gene: TRBV11-1; d_gene: TRBD1; abundance: NA; j_gene: TRBJ2-2; CDR3aa: CASSTWTGGTTGELFF; CDR3nt: TGTGCCAGCAGCACCTGGACAGGGGGCACGACCGGGGAGCTGTTTTTT
v_gene: TRBV15; d_gene: NA; abundance: few; j_gene: TRBJ2-1; CDR3aa: CATSRQGSGNEQFF; CDR3nt: TGTGCCACCAGCAGACAGGGTTCTGGGAATGAGCAGTTCTTC
v_gene: TRBV4-2; d_gene: NA; abundance: NA; j_gene: TRBJ2-7; CDR3aa: CASSQVVAGAAHEQYF; CDR3nt: TGTGCCAGCAGCCAAGTAGTTGCGGGGGCGGCCCACGAGCAGTACTTC
v_gene: TRBV6-1; d_gene: NA; abundance: NA; j_gene: TRBJ2-6; CDR3aa: CASSEVVGTPGANVLTF; CDR3nt: TGTGCCAGCAGTGAAGTGGTGGGGACTCCTGGGGCCAACGTCCTGACTTTC
v_gene: TRBV6-4; d_gene: NA; abundance: NA; j_gene: TRBJ1-5; CDR3aa: CASSPTGNGNQPQHF; CDR3nt: TGTGCCAGCAGTCCGACAGGTAATGGCAATCAGCCCCAGCATTTT
v_gene: TRBV9; d_gene: NA; abundance: NA; j_gene: TRBJ1-4; CDR3aa: CASSSRSGDEKLFF; CDR3nt: TGTGCCAGCAGCTCTCGGTCGGGAGATGAAAAACTGTTTTTT
v_gene: TRBV4-3; d_gene: NA; abundance: NA; j_gene: TRBJ2-7; CDR3aa: CASSPVDSPNVVQYF; CDR3nt: TGCGCCAGCAGCCCCGTAGACAGCCCAAACGTGGTGCAGTACTTC
v_gene: TRBV19; d_gene: NA; abundance: NA; j_gene: TRBJ2-3; CDR3aa: CASSIPSSDTQYF; CDR3nt: TGTGCCAGTAGTATACCGAGTTCAGATACGCAGTATTTT
v_gene: TRBV13; d_gene: NA; abundance: few; j_gene: TRBJ1-1; CDR3aa: CASSSIRGTEAFF; CDR3nt: TGTGCCAGCAGCAGTATTCGGGGTACTGAAGCTTTCTTT
v_gene: TRBV19; d_gene: NA; abundance: NA; j_gene: TRBJ2-1; CDR3aa: CASSTRAEHEQFF; CDR3nt: TGTGCCAGTAGTACGAGGGCCGAACATGAGCAGTTCTTC
v_gene: TRBV7-2; d_gene: NA; abundance: NA; j_gene: TRBJ1-1; CDR3aa: CASSLQGNAEAFF; CDR3nt: TGTGCCAGCAGCTTACAGGGTAACGCTGAAGCTTTCTTT
v_gene: TRBV9; d_gene: NA; abundance: few; j_gene: TRBJ2-1; CDR3aa: CASSVRADEQFF; CDR3nt: TGTGCCAGCAGCGTCAGGGCGGATGAGCAGTTCTTC
v_gene: TRBV30; d_gene: NA; abundance: NA; j_gene: TRBJ2-5; CDR3aa: CAWSAGETQYF; CDR3nt: TGTGCCTGGAGTGCAGGAGAGACCCAGTACTTC
v_gene: TRBV28; d_gene: NA; abundance: NA; j_gene: TRBJ2-5; CDR3aa: CASSVYRGGGTQYF; CDR3nt: TGTGCCAGCAGTGTGTATAGGGGAGGAGGGACCCAGTACTTC
v_gene: TRBV19; d_gene: TRBD2; abundance: NA; j_gene: TRBJ2-1; CDR3aa: CASSIAWREGGNEQFF; CDR3nt: TGTGCCAGTAGTATAGCCTGGCGGGAGGGTGGCAATGAGCAGTTCTTC
v_gene: TRBV9; d_gene: NA; abundance: NA; j_gene: TRBJ2-7; CDR3aa: CASSVGQSSYEQYF; CDR3nt: TGTGCCAGCAGCGTAGGACAGAGCTCCTACGAGCAGTACTTC
v_gene: TRBV11-2; d_gene: NA; abundance: NA; j_gene: TRBJ2-2; CDR3aa: CASSLTGSGELFF; CDR3nt: TGTGCCAGCAGCCTGACAGGCTCCGGGGAGCTGTTTTTT
v_gene: TRBV20-1; d_gene: NA; abundance: NA; j_gene: TRBJ1-2; CDR3aa: CGAERNYGYTF; CDR3nt: TGCGGTGCTGAGAGAAACTATGGCTACACCTTC
v_gene: TRBV28; d_gene: NA; abundance: NA; j_gene: TRBJ1-1; CDR3aa: CASRHLTEAFF; CDR3nt: TGTGCCAGCAGACACCTCACTGAAGCTTTCTTT
v_gene: TRBV11-2; d_gene: TRBD1; abundance: once; j_gene: TRBJ2-7; CDR3aa: CASSSTGLYEQYF; CDR3nt: TGTGCCAGCAGCTCGACAGGGTTGTACGAGCAGTACTTC
v_gene: TRBV7-3; d_gene: NA; abundance: NA; j_gene: TRBJ2-2; CDR3aa: CASSPQVGSSRGELFF; CDR3nt: TGTGCCAGCAGCCCACAAGTCGGGTCGTCCCGCGGGGAGCTGTTTTTT
v_gene: TRBV20-1; d_gene: NA; abundance: NA; j_gene: TRBJ2-5; CDR3aa: CSANYGETQYF; CDR3nt: TGCAGTGCAAACTATGGGGAGACCCAGTACTTC
v_gene: TRBV27; d_gene: NA; abundance: NA; j_gene: TRBJ2-7; CDR3aa: CASSLGRGGEQYF; CDR3nt: TGTGCCAGCAGTTTAGGCAGGGGCGGCGAGCAGTACTTC
v_gene: TRBV4-3; d_gene: TRBD1; abundance: NA; j_gene: TRBJ1-2; CDR3aa: CASSQNPQGVSGYTF; CDR3nt: TGCGCCAGCAGCCAGAACCCACAGGGGGTCAGTGGCTACACCTTC
v_gene: TRBV18; d_gene: NA; abundance: NA; j_gene: TRBJ2-3; CDR3aa: CASSTMQTSTDTQYF; CDR3nt: TGTGCCAGCTCTACGATGCAGACTAGCACAGATACGCAGTATTTT
v_gene: TRBV27; d_gene: TRBD2; abundance: few; j_gene: TRBJ2-5; CDR3aa: CASQRFGTSGRETQYF; CDR3nt: TGTGCCAGCCAACGCTTTGGGACTAGCGGGCGAGAGACCCAGTACTTC
v_gene: TRBV7-9; d_gene: NA; abundance: NA; j_gene: TRBJ1-4; CDR3aa: CASSLPIRDTNEKLFF; CDR3nt: TGTGCCAGCAGCTTACCGATCCGGGATACTAATGAAAAACTGTTTTTT